These T cell receptor beta chains were read from a single sample in a study of graft-versus-host responses after intestinal transplantation. The protocol was immunoSEQ multiplex PCR, while the TCRdb copy is restricted to in-frame clones and leaves out a portion. The data hold approximately 19,000 clones, with more than 65% observed a single time. The sample here was PBMCs, taken 14 days after transplant. The receptors come from a human patient who received an intestinal transplant, so some T cells may come from the graft donor. The CDR3 runs from the conserved cysteine through the conserved F or W. Fields, in order: clone size, J gene, V gene, D gene, CDR3 DNA, CDR3 protein. D genes are given only for firm matches. Only part of the rows carry a size: once, few, many, or a class if the clone is expanded.

>once|TRBJ2-7|TRBV13|NA
TGTGCCAGCAGCTTAGATAGATCCTACGAGCAGTACTTC
CASSLDRSYEQYF
>NA|TRBJ1-2|TRBV7-9|TRBD1
TGTGCCAGCAGCGCCCGACAGGGTTGGGGCTACACCTTC
CASSARQGWGYTF
>NA|TRBJ1-4|TRBV5-4|TRBD1
TGTGCCAGCAGCTCGGACCCGACAGGGGGCGATAAACTGTTTTTT
CASSSDPTGGDKLFF
>NA|TRBJ2-7|TRBV4-1|NA
TGCGCCAGCAGCCCACCGTTTCGGGACGGAGGCTACGAGCAGTACTTC
CASSPPFRDGGYEQYF
>NA|TRBJ1-2|TRBV4-1|NA
TGCGCCAGCAGCCAAGATGAGGGGTCCTATGGCTACACCTTC
CASSQDEGSYGYTF
>NA|TRBJ2-3|TRBV2|TRBD2
TGTGCCAGCAGTGACCTCGGGACTAGCGGGATTCGTGTGGCAGATACGCAGTATTTT
CASSDLGTSGIRVADTQYF
>NA|TRBJ2-7|TRBV5-6|NA
TGTGCCAGCAGCTTGGTTGGTTGGGGAGAGGGCCCCTTCGAGCAGTACTTC
CASSLVGWGEGPFEQYF
>NA|TRBJ2-7|TRBV19|NA
TGTGCCAGTATGGGGGCGTCCTACGAGCAGTACTTC
CASMGASYEQYF
>NA|TRBJ2-7|TRBV4-1|NA
TGCGCCAGCAGCCAAGAGGCAGTGGAGGCCTACGAGCAGTACTTC
CASSQEAVEAYEQYF
>NA|TRBJ2-1|TRBV5-4|NA
TGTGCCAGCAGCTTGCCGAGGGGCGGTCCTTCGCTAGGCGATGAGCAGTTCTTC
CASSLPRGGPSLGDEQFF
>NA|TRBJ1-2|TRBV4-1|TRBD1
TGCGCCAGCAGCCAAGAGGGACAGGGGGCGGATGGCTACACCTTC
CASSQEGQGADGYTF
>NA|TRBJ2-7|TRBV11-2|TRBD1
TGTGCCAGCAGCTTATCAGGGGGCGAGCAGTACTTC
CASSLSGGEQYF
>NA|TRBJ2-7|TRBV19|TRBD2
TGTGCCAGTAGTATATCTGGGCTAGCGGACTTCTACGAGCAGTACTTC
CASSISGLADFYEQYF
>NA|TRBJ2-7|TRBV5-6|NA
TGTGCCAGCAGCGGCGGGCCTGCCTACGAGCAGTACTTC
CASSGGPAYEQYF
>NA|TRBJ2-2|TRBV18|TRBD2
TGTGCCAGCTCACAGCGGGGCGGGGAGGCTCTCACCGGGGAGCTGTTTTTT
CASSQRGGEALTGELFF
>NA|TRBJ2-2|TRBV5-1|TRBD2
TGCGCCAGCAGCCCCGCTAGGCTAGCGGGAGGGCGTAGGGTGGCCGGGGAGCTGTTTTTT
CASSPARLAGGRRVAGELFF
>NA|TRBJ1-2|TRBV7-2|TRBD1
TGTGCCAGCAGGCGGGACAGACGAAACTATGGCTACACCTTC
CASRRDRRNYGYTF
>NA|TRBJ2-7|TRBV5-5|NA
TGTGCCAGCAGCTTGGGCTACGAGCAGTACTTC
CASSLGYEQYF
>NA|TRBJ2-1|TRBV13|TRBD2
TGTGCCAGCAGCAGCACCGGGACTAGCGGGGGTAATGAGCAGTTCTTC
CASSSTGTSGGNEQFF
>NA|TRBJ2-3|TRBV29-1|TRBD1
TGCAGCGTTGAGGGAGTGACAGGGCCTACCTTCACAGATACGCAGTATTTT
CSVEGVTGPTFTDTQYF
>NA|TRBJ1-2|TRBV7-3|TRBD1
TGTGCCAGCAGCTCAGGACAGGGCCCCGATGGCTACACCTTC
CASSSGQGPDGYTF
>few|TRBJ1-5|TRBV5-6|NA
TGTGCCAGCAGCTTGGAAGATCAGCCCCAGCATTTT
CASSLEDQPQHF
>NA|TRBJ2-7|TRBV7-2|NA
TGTGCCAGCAGCGCAGGGTGGTACGAGCAGTACTTC
CASSAGWYEQYF
>NA|TRBJ2-1|TRBV4-1|NA
TGCGCCAGCAGCCAAGCCCCCCTACACAGGGAGGCCTACAATGAGCAGTTCTTC
CASSQAPLHREAYNEQFF
>NA|TRBJ2-7|TRBV7-9|NA
TGTGCCAGCAGCCTCAGAGACTACGAGCAGTACTTC
CASSLRDYEQYF
>NA|TRBJ1-5|TRBV28|NA
TGTGCCAGCAGTTTAGCTCCTAGCAATCAGCCCCAGCATTTT
CASSLAPSNQPQHF
>NA|TRBJ2-2|TRBV4-1|NA
TGCGCCAGCAGCCAAGGAAGGGGGGGGGAGCTGTTTTTT
CASSQGRGGELFF
>NA|TRBJ1-4|TRBV7-9|NA
TGTGCCAGCAGCCCTGGGGACAAGGAGGGATACGAAAAACTGTTTTTT
CASSPGDKEGYEKLFF
>NA|TRBJ1-2|TRBV23-1|NA
TGCGCCAGCAGTCAATTTGGGACCCAAAGCGAGGGCTACACCTTC
CASSQFGTQSEGYTF
>NA|TRBJ1-1|TRBV11-2|TRBD1
TGTGCCAGCAGCCCCCGAGGACAGGGGAGCATAATGAACACTGAAGCTTTCTTT
CASSPRGQGSIMNTEAFF
>NA|TRBJ1-1|TRBV5-1|NA
TGCGCCAGCAGAAGGGTCGGCACTGAAGCTTTCTTT
CASRRVGTEAFF
>NA|TRBJ2-5|TRBV29-1|NA
TGCAGCGTTGAAGATCGGCGTCAAGAGACCCAGTACTTC
CSVEDRRQETQYF
>NA|TRBJ1-2|TRBV28|NA
TGTGCCAGCAGTCCCCCCTCTTACCATGGCTACACCTTC
CASSPPSYHGYTF
>NA|TRBJ2-2|TRBV19|TRBD2
TGTGCCAGTAGTATCCGCGTCCCCCGGGAGGGGTGGAACACCGGGGAGCTGTTTTTT
CASSIRVPREGWNTGELFF
>NA|TRBJ2-7|TRBV15|NA
TGTGCCACCAGCAGAGACCGCAGGGTATCCTACGAGCAGTACTTC
CATSRDRRVSYEQYF
>few|TRBJ2-7|TRBV9|TRBD2
TGTGCCAGCAGCTTAGCGGGGGGCCTAAACGAGCAGTACTTC
CASSLAGGLNEQYF
>few|TRBJ2-7|TRBV9|NA
TGTGCCAGCAGCGTAGGGGTGGGGGCCTACGAGCAGTACTTC
CASSVGVGAYEQYF
>NA|TRBJ2-1|TRBV2|NA
TGTGCCAGCAGTGCAGGGGACCAACTTAATGAGCAGTTCTTC
CASSAGDQLNEQFF
>NA|TRBJ2-1|TRBV7-6|TRBD1
TGTGCCAGCAGCTTAGGGACAGGGTCAGGGGATGAGCAGTTCTTC
CASSLGTGSGDEQFF
>NA|TRBJ2-7|TRBV6-5|TRBD2
TGTGCCAGCAGCACACTAGCGGGGGGATCCTACGAGCAGTACTTC
CASSTLAGGSYEQYF
>NA|TRBJ2-1|TRBV7-9|NA
TGTGCCAGCAGCTTAGTACACAATGAGCAGTTCTTC
CASSLVHNEQFF
>NA|TRBJ1-3|TRBV7-2|NA
TGTGCCAGCAGCTTAAGACGGGTCTCTGGAAACACCATATATTTT
CASSLRRVSGNTIYF
>NA|TRBJ2-7|TRBV7-6|TRBD1
TGTGCCAGCAGCTTTGACAGGGGGGCGTTCTACGAGCAGTACTTC
CASSFDRGAFYEQYF
>NA|TRBJ2-5|TRBV11-2|TRBD1
TGTGCCAGCAGCCGCCAGGGGGCATACGAGACCCAGTACTTC
CASSRQGAYETQYF
>once|TRBJ2-3|TRBV4-1|NA
TGCGCCAGCAGCCAAGGGGTATACACAGATACGCAGTATTTT
CASSQGVYTDTQYF
>NA|TRBJ1-6|TRBV19|NA
TGTGCCAGTAGTATACCCTCAGGATTTTCACCCCTCCACTTT
CASSIPSGFSPLHF
>NA|TRBJ2-3|TRBV28|NA
TGTGCCAGCAGTTCCGATACGCAGTATTTT
CASSSDTQYF
>NA|TRBJ2-3|TRBV30|NA
TGTGCCTGGAACCTGCTTGGGGAGGAAGATACGCAGTATTTT
CAWNLLGEEDTQYF
>NA|TRBJ1-2|TRBV27|NA
TGTGCCAGCAGCCGTCCCCGGGCTAACTATGGCTACACCTTC
CASSRPRANYGYTF
>NA|TRBJ1-4|TRBV29-1|TRBD1
TGCAGCGTTGAGACAGGGGGCGCTTCTAATGAAAAACTGTTTTTT
CSVETGGASNEKLFF
>NA|TRBJ2-5|TRBV9|TRBD2
TGTGCCAGCAGCGTAGAGACTAGCGGGGGAGAGACCCAGTACTTC
CASSVETSGGETQYF
>NA|TRBJ2-3|TRBV6-5|NA
TGTGCCAGCAGGGAGGCCACAGATACGCAGTATTTT
CASREATDTQYF
>NA|TRBJ2-1|TRBV10-1|NA
TGCGCCAGCAGTGAGTCGGTGGCGGGTTCCTACAATGAGCAGTTCTTC
CASSESVAGSYNEQFF
>NA|TRBJ2-7|TRBV9|NA
TGTGCCAGCAGCGTAGAAAGTCGGGAGCAGTACTTC
CASSVESREQYF
>NA|TRBJ2-3|TRBV4-2|TRBD2
TGTGCCAGCAGCCTACGCGCGGATAGCGGGGTGGATACGCAGTATTTT
CASSLRADSGVDTQYF